This TCR beta chain stems from a study of blood T cells in healthy people across ages. This clonotype was observed a few times. Its antigen is undetermined. The use of a sample-barcoded 5' primer and a J-beta primer mix characterized a second PCR of about 6 to 12 cycles. TCRdb independently ran MiXCR on the 5' RACE reads; one entry per CDR3 protein. The sample carries about 1.1 million distinct CDR3 sequences, about two fifths recorded once. The CDR3 extends over 15 amino acids. With 1 base clipped from V and 5 bases from J, the junction kept 5 bases outside the gene matches. Germline-derived CDR1 and CDR2 are SGHKS and YYEKEE (reference sequence). General study findings and limits: Long-lived donors had more naive CD4+ cells and higher diversity than aged donors.

The chain is built from TRBV5-5 and TRBJ1-1, with 10 positions matching TRBD1. Sequencing input: blood. This TCR came from a man younger than 35 in good health. CDR3 nucleotide sequence: TGTGCCAGCAGCTTGCTAAGGGGACAGGGGACTGAAGCTTTCTTT. Its translation: CASSLLRGQGTEAFF.